This paragraph reports one T cell receptor beta chain. Sequencing was performed with immunoSEQ multiplex PCR; in TCRdb, only in-frame clones are kept and a portion is missing. Here the sample spans 150,000 or so clones, more than 85% being singletons. This sample stems from a study of T cell responses to AZD1222 COVID-19 vaccine. The TCR was taken from an adult who received the AZD1222 COVID-19 vaccine. This specimen consisted of peripheral blood, obtained 28 days after the second AZD1222 dose.

This CDR3 reads CASSEGQGGNTIYF. The CDR3 DNA sequence: TGTGCCAGCAGTGAGGGACAGGGAGGAAACACCATATATTTT. This chain uses TRBV6-1 with TRBJ1-3; 9 bases are a match to TRBD1. This CDR3 region has 14 residues. Germline loops: CDR1 MNHNS, CDR2 SASEGT. V shed 3 bases and J 4 bases; nucleotides not matched to a gene: 1.